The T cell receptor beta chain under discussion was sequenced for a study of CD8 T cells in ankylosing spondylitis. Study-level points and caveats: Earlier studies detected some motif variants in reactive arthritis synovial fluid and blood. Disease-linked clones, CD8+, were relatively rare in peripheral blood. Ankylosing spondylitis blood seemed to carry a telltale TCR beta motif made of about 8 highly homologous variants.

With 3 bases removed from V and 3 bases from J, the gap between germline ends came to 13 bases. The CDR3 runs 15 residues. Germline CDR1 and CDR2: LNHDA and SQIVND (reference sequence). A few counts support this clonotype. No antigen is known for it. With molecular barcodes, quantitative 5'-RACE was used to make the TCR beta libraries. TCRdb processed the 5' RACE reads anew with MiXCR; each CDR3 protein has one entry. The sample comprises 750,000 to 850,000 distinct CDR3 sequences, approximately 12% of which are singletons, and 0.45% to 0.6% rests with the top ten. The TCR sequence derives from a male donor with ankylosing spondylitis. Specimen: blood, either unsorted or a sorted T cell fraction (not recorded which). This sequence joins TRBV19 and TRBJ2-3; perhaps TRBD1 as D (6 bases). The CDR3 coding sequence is TGTGCCAGTAGTATGCCGCATACAGGGACAGATACGCAGTATTTT. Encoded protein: CASSMPHTGTDTQYF. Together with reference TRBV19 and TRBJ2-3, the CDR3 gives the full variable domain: DGGITQSPKYLFRKEGQNVTLSCEQNLNHDAMYWYRQDPGQGLRLIYYSQIVNDFQKGDIAEGYSVSREKKESFPLTVTSAQKNPTAFYLCASSMPHTGTDTQYFGPGTRLTVL.